This TCR beta chain was profiled in a study of T cell responses to AZD1222 COVID-19 vaccine. Produced via immunoSEQ multiplex PCR; TCRdb's table is partial and in-frame only. The top ten hold less than 3% of the sample, which has 160,000 or so clones, 85% to 95% seen once. The CDR3 sequence is 11 residues long. Germline V gene sequence: CDR1 MNHEY, CDR2 SVGAGI. Study results and limitations: Only five or six individuals given AZD1222 were seropositive at baseline. Epitopes outside B.1.351 and B.1.1.7 mutated regions reportedly drew nearly half of spike TCRs.

Remarks on this clone: The antigen is unknown.

This TCR derives from an adult in good health. The rearrangement uses TRBV6-5 and TRBJ1-3, with TRBD1 matching over 8 bases. The starting material was peripheral blood, obtained on day 0 of AZD1222 vaccination. CDR3: CEDRAGNTIYF. The DNA of the CDR3 is TGTGAGGACAGGGCTGGAAACACCATATATTTT.